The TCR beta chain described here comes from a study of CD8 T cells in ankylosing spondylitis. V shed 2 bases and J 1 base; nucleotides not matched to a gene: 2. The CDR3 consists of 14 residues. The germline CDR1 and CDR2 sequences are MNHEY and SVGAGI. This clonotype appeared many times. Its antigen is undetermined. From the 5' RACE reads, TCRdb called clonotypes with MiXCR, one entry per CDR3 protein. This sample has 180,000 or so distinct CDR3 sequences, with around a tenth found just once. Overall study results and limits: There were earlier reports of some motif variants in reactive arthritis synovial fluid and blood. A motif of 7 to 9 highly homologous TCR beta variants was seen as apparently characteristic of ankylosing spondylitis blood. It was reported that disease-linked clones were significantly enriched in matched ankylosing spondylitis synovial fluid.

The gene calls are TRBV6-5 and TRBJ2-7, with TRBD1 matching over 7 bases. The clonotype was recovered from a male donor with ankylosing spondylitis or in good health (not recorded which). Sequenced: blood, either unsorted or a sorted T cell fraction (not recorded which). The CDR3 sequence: CASSYDRDSYEQYF. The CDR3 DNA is TGTGCCAGCAGTTACGACAGGGATTCCTACGAGCAGTACTTC.